The T cell receptor (beta chain) described here comes from a study of PD-1 blockade in mismatch repair-deficient tumors. Study conclusions and caveats: Rapid post-treatment expansion, then contraction, generally preceding radiologic response, marked tumor-resident clones.

The method was immunoSEQ multiplex PCR; TCRdb's version includes in-frame clones alone and lacks a portion of them. The table has 90,000 to 120,000 clones, 82% seen once. For this clone: Its antigen is still unknown.

Material: peripheral blood, obtained about eight months after starting pembrolizumab. This TCR came from an adult with mismatch repair-deficient cancer.

The CDR3 DNA is TGTGCCAGCAGCTTGGCATCCCAGCCCCAGCATTTT. Its protein is CASSLASQPQHF. This rearrangement joins TRBV5-4 to TRBJ1-5; no definite D call. Germline-derived CDR1 and CDR2 are SGHNT and YYREEE (reference sequence). Trimming removed 0 bases at V and 7 bases at J, with 5 bases between. The CDR3 covers 12 residues.